One sample yielded the 14 T cell receptor beta chains listed below, sequenced in a study of CD4 T cell repertoires in COVID-19 (dated by TCRdb to the early 2020s). In the paper's terms, the time point label means: sample from a COVID-19-recovered individual after infection. The receptor library was made with the immunoSEQ multiplex PCR assay. TCRdb mirrors the immuneACCESS table, restricted to in-frame sequences. Some clones are absent from its copies; in checked studies, under half trace to an unresolved V gene, and the reason for the others is unknown. This sample lists over 75,000 clones; around 82% were detected once. The ten top clones hold roughly 0.6% of the sample. Source: CD4+ T cells from peripheral blood, taken after recovery from COVID-19. The receptor set was obtained from a human donor who had COVID-19.

The chain is built from TRBV28 and TRBJ2-3, with 7 bases that match TRBD1. The J segment lost 8 bases and the V segment lost 3 bases, leaving 11 bases of the junction unmatched. In germline, CDR1 is MDHEN, CDR2 SYDVKM. This CDR3 spans 15 amino acids. CDR3 coding DNA: TGTGCCAGCAGTTTGAGGGCTGCAGGGGGTGGTACGCAGTATTTT. Its protein is CASSLRAAGGGTQYF. The whole variable domain, remainder taken from reference TRBV28 and TRBJ2-3, is DVKVTQSSRYLVKRTGEKVFLECVQDMDHENMFWYRQDPGLGLRLIYFSYDVKMKEKGDIPEGYSVSREKKERFSLILESASTNQTSMYLCASSLRAAGGGTQYFGPGTRLTVL.

The chain recombines TRBV18 with TRBJ1-6, with a possible D match to TRBD1 (5 bases). Per germline, CDR1 KGHSH and CDR2 LQKENI. The V end lost 3 bases, the J end lost 10 bases, and 19 bases lay between the germline ends. This CDR3 contains 16 residues. CDR3 coding DNA: TGTGCCAGCTCACCGGTGACGGGAATTGGGGGGTCACCCCTCCACTTT. The encoded protein is CASSPVTGIGGSPLHF.

The genes are TRBV6-2 or TRBV6-3 and TRBJ1-2; no reliable D call. Per the germline V gene, CDR1 is MNHEY and CDR2 is SVGEGT. This CDR3 comprises 15 residues. Trimming took 5 bases from V and 8 from J, leaving 21 bases between them. CDR3 sequence: CASSKSPSVGIGYTF. Here the CDR3 DNA reads TGTGCCAGCAGTAAATCCCCGTCTGTGGGGATAGGCTACACCTTC.

A single count supports this clone. The rearrangement uses TRBV27 and TRBJ1-4; the match to TRBD1 covers 7 bases. Germline CDR1 and CDR2: MNHEY and SMNVEV (reference sequence). The CDR3 consists of 15 residues. The V segment lost 0 bases and the J segment 4 bases; nucleotides outside the gene matches: 2. This chain's CDR3 is CASSLSRQGNEKLFF. The CDR3 DNA follows: TGTGCCAGCAGTTTATCGCGACAGGGTAATGAAAAACTGTTTTTT. The complete variable domain, with remaining parts taken from reference TRBV27 and TRBJ1-4, reads EAQVTQNPRYLITVTGKKLTVTCSQNMNHEYMSWYRQDPGLGLRQIYYSMNVEVTDKGDVPEGYKVSRKEKRNFPLILESPSPNQTSLYFCASSLSRQGNEKLFFGSGTQLSVL.

The chain uses TRBV19 and TRBJ2-5; D possibly corresponds to TRBD1 (6 bases). The V end was cut by 5 bases, the J end by 5 bases, with 18 bases between. Germline-derived CDR1 and CDR2 are LNHDA and SQIVND (reference sequence). This CDR3 region has 15 residues. The CDR3 coding sequence is TGTGCCAGTAGTGCAGAACAGGGTAATCGGGAGACCCAGTACTTC. The encoded protein is CASSAEQGNRETQYF.

V gene TRBV6-1 combines with J gene TRBJ2-3; 8 nucleotides agree with TRBD2. The CDR3 sequence is 15 residues long. The ends lost 3 bases at V and 6 bases at J; junction bases unmatched: 8. Germline CDR1 is MNHNS and CDR2 is SASEGT. The CDR3 loop is CASSDPGLVRDTQYF. For the CDR3, the DNA is TGTGCCAGCAGTGATCCGGGACTAGTTAGGGATACGCAGTATTTT.

This clone was observed a few times. As DNA, the CDR3 is TGTGCCAGCAGTGAGACAGGGGGCGATCAGCCCCAGCATTTT. Residues: CASSETGGDQPQHF. The chain has TRBV6-1 and TRBJ1-5; 10 nucleotides align to TRBD1. The CDR3 spans 14 residues. Germline CDR1 reads MNHNS; CDR2 reads SASEGT. The trim removed 3 bases at V and 5 bases at J, leaving 1 base unmatched.

This chain connects TRBV7-2 to TRBJ1-6, with D maybe TRBD1 (6 bases). CDR1 is SGHTA and CDR2 is FQGNSA in the germline V gene. This CDR3 comprises 14 residues. Between the trimmed V and J ends, which lost 2 bases and 6 bases, there was a span of 8 bases. The CDR3 coding sequence is TGTGCCAGCAGCTTATGGACAGTTAATTCACCCCTCCACTTT. Its protein is CASSLWTVNSPLHF.

This clone was seen more than once but under ten times. The gene calls are TRBV10-3 and TRBJ1-5; D gene uncertain. The germline CDR1 and CDR2 sequences are ENHRY and SYGVKD. The CDR3 has 13 residues. Trimming cost V 4 bases and J 6 bases, with 10 bases left between them. The CDR3 spells CAISVDGIQPQHF. CDR3 sequence (DNA): TGTGCCATCAGTGTCGATGGGATTCAGCCCCAGCATTTT.

This clone was detected a few times. In nucleotides, the CDR3 is TGTGCCAGCAGCTTAGCACAGGATGCGACTGAAGCTTTCTTT. Translating it yields CASSLAQDATEAFF. The chain joins TRBV7-9 to TRBJ1-1; perhaps TRBD1 as D (5 bases). The CDR3 spans 14 residues. With 0 bases removed from V and 5 bases from J, the gap between germline ends came to 10 bases. CDR1 SEHNR and CDR2 FQNEAQ come from the germline V gene (reference sequence).

The genes are TRBV5-1 and TRBJ1-2; D is uncertain. Trimming took 0 bases from V and 4 from J, leaving 10 bases between them. Germline V gives CDR1 SGHRS, CDR2 YFSETQ. The length of the CDR3 is 14 residues. CDR3 sequence reads: CASSLGTVFYGYTF. The CDR3 DNA reads as TGCGCCAGCAGCTTGGGGACCGTGTTCTATGGCTACACCTTC.

This CDR3 reads CASSQGLAGSEQYF. In nucleotides, the CDR3 is TGCGCCAGCAGCCAGGGACTAGCGGGGAGTGAGCAGTACTTC. V is TRBV5-1 and J is TRBJ2-7; 13 nucleotides align to TRBD2. This CDR3 is 14 amino acids long. Trimming removed 4 bases from V and 7 bases from J; junction bases left unmatched: 5. Germline CDR1 reads SGHRS; CDR2 reads YFSETQ.

This chain uses TRBV6-4 with TRBJ1-2; D call uncertain. V gave up 2 bases and J gave up 3 bases, with 4 bases separating them. The CDR3 totals 12 residues. From germline, CDR1 is MRHNA and CDR2 SNTAGT. In DNA, the CDR3 is TGTGCCAGCAGTGACGCAGACTATGGCTACACCTTC. The encoded protein is CASSDADYGYTF.

This chain links TRBV5-1 with TRBJ2-1; 12 positions agree with TRBD2. Trimming at V came to 4 bases and at J to 7 bases, leaving 12 bases not matched to a gene. CDR1 is SGHRS, CDR2 YFSETQ, per germline. The CDR3 covers 17 residues. The CDR3 loop reads CASSEQTSGGFRNEQFF. As DNA, the CDR3 is TGCGCCAGCAGCGAACAGACTAGCGGGGGATTTCGGAATGAGCAGTTCTTC.